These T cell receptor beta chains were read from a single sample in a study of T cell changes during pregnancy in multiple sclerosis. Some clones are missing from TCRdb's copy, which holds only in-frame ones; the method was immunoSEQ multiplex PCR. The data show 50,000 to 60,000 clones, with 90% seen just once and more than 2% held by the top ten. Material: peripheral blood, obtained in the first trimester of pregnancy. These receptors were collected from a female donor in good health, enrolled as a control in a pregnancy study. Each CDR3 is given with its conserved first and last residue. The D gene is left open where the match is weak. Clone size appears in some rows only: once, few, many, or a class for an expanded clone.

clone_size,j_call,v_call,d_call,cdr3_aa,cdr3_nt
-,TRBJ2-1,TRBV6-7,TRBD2,CASSYSSRGGPGHNEQFF,TGTGCCAGCAGTTACTCGAGCCGGGGGGGGCCGGGCCACAATGAGCAGTTCTTC
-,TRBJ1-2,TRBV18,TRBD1,CASSGQGAQKGYTF,TGTGCCAGCTCCGGCCAGGGGGCGCAGAAAGGCTACACCTTC
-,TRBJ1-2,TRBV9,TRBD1,CASSSKPGQGWYDYGYTF,TGTGCCAGCAGCTCCAAACCGGGACAGGGGTGGTACGACTATGGCTACACCTTC
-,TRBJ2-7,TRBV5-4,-,CASSADYTTSYEQYF,TGTGCCAGCAGCGCCGACTATACGACCTCCTACGAGCAGTACTTC
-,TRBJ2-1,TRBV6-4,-,CASSDSMSGEQFF,TGTGCCAGCAGTGACTCGATGTCGGGTGAGCAGTTCTTC
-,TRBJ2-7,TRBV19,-,CASSIEGESYEQYF,TGTGCCAGTAGTATAGAAGGGGAATCCTACGAGCAGTACTTC
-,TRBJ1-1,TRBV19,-,CASSIDAGGDTEAFF,TGTGCCAGTAGTATAGATGCGGGGGGGGACACTGAAGCTTTCTTT
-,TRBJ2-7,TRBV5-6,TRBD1,CASSFWDRGTYEQYF,TGTGCCAGCAGCTTTTGGGACAGGGGAACCTACGAGCAGTACTTC
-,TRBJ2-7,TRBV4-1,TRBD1,CASSHGTAKTYEQYF,TGCGCCAGCAGCCACGGGACAGCGAAGACCTACGAGCAGTACTTC
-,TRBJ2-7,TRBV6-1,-,CASSGRGTSYEQYF,TGTGCCAGCAGTGGCAGGGGTACTTCCTACGAGCAGTACTTC
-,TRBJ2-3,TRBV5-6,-,CASRKGGGGVTDTQYF,TGTGCCAGCAGAAAAGGCGGGGGCGGTGTCACAGATACGCAGTATTTT
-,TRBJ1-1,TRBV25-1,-,CASSEYGQPNTEAFF,TGTGCCAGCAGTGAATATGGACAGCCGAACACTGAAGCTTTCTTT
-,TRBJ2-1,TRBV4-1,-,CATNGGPGNEQFF,TGCGCCACCAACGGAGGTCCGGGCAATGAGCAGTTCTTC
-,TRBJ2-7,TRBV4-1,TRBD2,CASSRRWGGEGDEQYF,TGCGCCAGCAGCCGTCGGTGGGGGGGGGAGGGTGACGAGCAGTACTTC
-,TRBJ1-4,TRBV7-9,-,CASSSRMGGPREEEKLFF,TGTGCCAGCAGCTCAAGGATGGGAGGGCCCAGGGAGGAGGAAAAACTGTTTTTT
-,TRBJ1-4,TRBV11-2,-,CASSLEAGTEKLFF,TGTGCCAGCAGCTTAGAGGCAGGGACAGAAAAACTGTTTTTT
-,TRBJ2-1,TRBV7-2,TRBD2,CASSTSGGLGNEQFF,TGTGCCAGCAGCACGAGCGGGGGTCTGGGTAATGAGCAGTTCTTC
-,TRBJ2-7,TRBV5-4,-,CASSLVPFGGSSSYEQYF,TGTGCCAGCAGCTTGGTCCCTTTTGGAGGAAGCAGCTCCTACGAGCAGTACTTC
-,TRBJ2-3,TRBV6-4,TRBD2,CASSAGGDSDTQYF,TGTGCCAGCAGTGCGGGGGGGGATTCGGATACGCAGTATTTT
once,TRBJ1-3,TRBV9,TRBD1,CASRQGPLSGNTIYF,TGTGCCAGCAGACAGGGGCCGCTCTCTGGAAACACCATATATTTT
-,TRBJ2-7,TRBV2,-,CANIRLVTAQTGDYEQYF,TGTGCCAACATCCGCCTTGTGACAGCTCAAACCGGAGACTACGAGCAGTACTTC
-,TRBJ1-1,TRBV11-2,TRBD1,CASSHGQGKGEAFF,TGTGCCAGCAGCCACGGACAGGGGAAAGGTGAAGCTTTCTTT
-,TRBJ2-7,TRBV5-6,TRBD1,CASSSGTGYSYEQYF,TGTGCCAGCAGCTCCGGGACAGGCTATTCCTACGAGCAGTACTTC
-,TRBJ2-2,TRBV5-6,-,CASSLGGGGRSNTGELFF,TGTGCCAGCAGCTTGGGGGGAGGTGGAAGATCTAACACCGGGGAGCTGTTTTTT
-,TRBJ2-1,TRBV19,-,CASTQGGSYNEQFF,TGTGCCAGTACCCAGGGGGGCTCCTACAATGAGCAGTTCTTC
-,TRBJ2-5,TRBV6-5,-,CASSYGAGPRQETQYF,TGTGCCAGCAGTTACGGGGCAGGGCCCCGCCAAGAGACCCAGTACTTC
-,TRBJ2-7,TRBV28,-,CASSLGQGLHEQYF,TGTGCCAGCAGTTTAGGGCAGGGGTTACACGAGCAGTACTTC
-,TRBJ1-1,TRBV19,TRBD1,CASSIAGGALTEAFF,TGTGCCAGTAGTATAGCAGGGGGCGCGTTAACTGAAGCTTTCTTT
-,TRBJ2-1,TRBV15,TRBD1,CATSKIAGGWNNEQFF,TGTGCCACCAGCAAAATTGCAGGGGGCTGGAACAATGAGCAGTTCTTC